The 20 T cell receptor beta chains presented below share a single source sample, sequenced in a study of CD8 T cells in ankylosing spondylitis (dated by TCRdb to between 2016 and 2019). The library was obtained by 5' RACE. Sequencing was performed on an Illumina HiSeq 2500. Using fastp at Q25 and MiXCR, TCRdb reprocessed the public reads and kept productive beta chains. Entries are consolidated by CDR3 protein sequence, retaining the most common genes and DNA. The sample table holds 250,000 to 350,000 distinct CDR3 sequences, of which over 15% were seen once. Together, the top ten hold around 8% of the sample. The sequenced sample consisted of blood, either unsorted or a sorted T cell fraction (not recorded which). The receptors stem from a male donor with ankylosing spondylitis or in good health (not recorded which).

This clonotype occurred a few times. This chain joins TRBV3-1 and TRBJ2-4; maybe TRBD2 (6 bases). The germline V and J ends were trimmed by 0 bases and 8 bases, with 11 bases remaining between them. Germline CDR1 and CDR2: LGHDT and YNNKEL (reference sequence). This CDR3 has 14 residues. DNA for the CDR3: TGTGCCAGCAGCCAAGATGGCCTAGCGCACATTCAGTACTTC. This translates into CASSQDGLAHIQYF.

J is TRBJ2-7 and V is TRBV6-5, with a weak D call TRBD2 (7 bases). The CDR3 is 18 residues long. The V end was cut by 2 bases, the J end by 5 bases, with 25 bases between. Per the germline V gene, CDR1 is MNHEY and CDR2 is SVGAGI. The CDR3 loop is CASSYREWRGRAYHEQYV. The CDR3 DNA reads TGTGCCAGCAGTTACCGGGAATGGAGGGGGAGGGCCTATCACGAGCAGTACGTC.

The chain combines TRBV12-3 or TRBV12-4 with TRBJ1-1, with D possibly TRBD1 on 6 matching bases. Trimming shortened V by 4 bases and J by 3 bases, and 9 bases separated the two germline ends. The CDR3 is made up of 13 amino acids. DNA for the CDR3: TGTGCCAGCAGTTGGACAGTCTACACTGAAGCTTTCTTT. Translation: CASSWTVYTEAFF.

The chain recombines TRBV28 with TRBJ2-5; 7 bases map to TRBD1. This CDR3 is built from 17 residues. After removal of 4 bases from V and 0 bases from J, the junction contained 11 bases not matched to a gene. Germline CDR1 and CDR2: MDHEN and SYDVKM. CDR3 loop: CASSWDSQNADQETQYF. The CDR3 DNA reads TGTGCCAGCAGTTGGGACAGCCAAAATGCAGACCAAGAGACCCAGTACTTC.

This clonotype was recorded a few times. This chain connects TRBV15 to TRBJ1-2; D gene unclear. Germline CDR1 and CDR2: LNHNV and YYDKDF (reference sequence). Trimming shortened V by 0 bases and J by 0 bases, and 5 bases separated the two germline ends. The CDR3 consists of 14 residues. For the CDR3, the DNA is TGTGCCACCAGCAGAGATTTGGCTAACTATGGCTACACCTTC. Residues: CATSRDLANYGYTF.

This clonotype has more than one count but fewer than ten. The CDR3 loop reads CATSRDRGYEQYV. CDR3 sequence (DNA): TGTGCCACCAGTAGGGACAGGGGCTACGAGCAGTACGTC. The J gene is TRBJ2-7, the V gene TRBV15; 10 bases line up with TRBD1. Germline assignment: CDR1 LNHNV and CDR2 YYDKDF (reference sequence). The J segment lost 3 bases and the V segment lost 6 bases, leaving 2 bases of the junction unmatched. This CDR3 is built from 13 residues.

The chain carries TRBV28 and TRBJ2-2; 8 positions agree with TRBD2. This CDR3 contains 15 residues. The V segment lost 1 base and the J segment 6 bases; nucleotides outside the gene matches: 4. Germline CDR1 reads MDHEN; CDR2 reads SYDVKM. The CDR3 DNA follows: TGTGCCAGCAGTTTATTGCGGGAGGCTGCCGGGGAGCTGTTTTTT. It translates to CASSLLREAAGELFF.

This sequence joins TRBV5-1 and TRBJ2-1; 9 positions match TRBD2. The CDR3 totals 17 residues. Germline loops: CDR1 SGHRS, CDR2 YFSETQ. After removal of 0 bases from V and 4 bases from J, the junction contained 8 bases not matched to a gene. The CDR3 coding sequence is TGCGCCAGCAGCTTGGCAAGTGGAGCGGGGGGTTACAATGAGCAGTTCTTC. Translation gives CASSLASGAGGYNEQFF.

In this sample, this clonotype turned up a few times. CDR3 nucleotides: TGCGCCAGCAGTGAAAGTTCAGGGAAGTATGGCTACACCTTC. Its protein is CASSESSGKYGYTF. J is TRBJ1-2 and V is TRBV10-2; TRBD1 might be the D (5 bases). The length of the CDR3 is 14 residues. Trimming took off 3 bases at V and 5 bases at J, with 13 bases between the two ends. Per germline, CDR1 WSHSY and CDR2 SAAADI.

This clonotype showed up just a few times. V usage is TRBV20-1 and J usage is TRBJ1-6; no clear D. CDR1 is DFQATT, CDR2 SNEGSKA, per germline (reference sequence). There are 14 residues in the CDR3. V lost 5 bases and J 0 bases, leaving 8 bases between the germline ends. DNA of the CDR3: TGCAGTGCTCCCCGGGACTCCTATAATTCACCCCTCCACTTT. Protein: CSAPRDSYNSPLHF.

The rearrangement links TRBV2 to TRBJ1-5; 7 nucleotides match TRBD1. The ends lost 7 bases at V and 0 bases at J; junction bases unmatched: 15. The CDR3 extends over 18 amino acids. CDR1 SNHLY and CDR2 FYNNEI come from the germline V gene. The CDR3 loop reads CASNTPRTGRSSNQPQHF. DNA of the CDR3: TGTGCCAGCAACACGCCCCGGACAGGACGCTCTAGCAATCAGCCCCAGCATTTT. The full variable domain, its missing parts supplied by reference TRBV2 and TRBJ1-5, is EPEVTQTPSHQVTQMGQEVILRCVPISNHLYFYWYRQILGQKVEFLVSFYNNEISEKSEIFDDQFSVERPDGSNFTLKIRSTKLEDSAMYFCASNTPRTGRSSNQPQHFGDGTRLSIL.

This clonotype was detected a few times. The J gene is TRBJ2-3, the V gene TRBV6-1; TRBD2 aligns across 8 bases. The CDR3 is 15 residues long. V lost 8 bases, J lost 6 bases, and 13 bases stayed unmatched. Germline CDR1 MNHNS, CDR2 SASEGT. The CDR3 DNA reads TGTGCCAGCGGGATTAGCGGGATAAGAATCGATACGCAGTATTTT. It is translated as CASGISGIRIDTQYF.

The chain employs TRBV12-3 or TRBV12-4 and TRBJ2-1; D call uncertain. The CDR3 loop spans 14 amino acids. V lost 3 bases, J lost 6 bases, and 12 bases lay in between. Here the CDR3 DNA reads TGTGCCAGCAGTTTGGATACGGCTGCCAATGAGCAGTTCTTC. Translation gives CASSLDTAANEQFF.

This clonotype was recorded at least ten times. The chain links TRBV29-1 to TRBJ2-3, with 10 bases that match TRBD2. The CDR3 length is 13 residues. J was trimmed by 7 bases and V by 3 bases; bases with no gene match: 4. The germline gives CDR1 SQVTM, CDR2 ANQGSEA. CDR3 protein: CSVESLAGNTQYF. CDR3 DNA sequence: TGCAGCGTTGAGTCACTAGCGGGAAATACGCAGTATTTT.

The chain couples TRBV20-1 to TRBJ2-3, with D possibly being TRBD2 (7 bases). The CDR3 consists of 17 residues. Trimming shortened V by 1 base and J by 3 bases, and 20 bases separated the two germline ends. Germline CDR1 reads DFQATT; CDR2 reads SNEGSKA (reference sequence). The CDR3 DNA is TGCAGTGCTAGAGCTGGCACCCGGGGGGCAAGTACAGATACGCAGTATTTT. This encodes CSARAGTRGASTDTQYF.

V gene TRBV6-1 combines with J gene TRBJ2-2; 7 positions agree with TRBD2. The CDR3 contains 14 residues. Germline V gene sequence: CDR1 MNHNS, CDR2 SASEGT. The V and J ends lost 7 bases and 8 bases, in that order; junction bases with no gene match: 10. The CDR3 nucleotides are TGTGCCAGCACCGATGGGGGGGTTAGGGGGGAGCTGTTTTTT. It codes for CASTDGGVRGELFF.

The genes are TRBV28 and TRBJ2-1; 8 bases match TRBD2. V dropped 6 bases and J dropped 8; count of bases not matched to a gene: 12. This CDR3 spans 15 amino acids. Per the germline V gene, CDR1 is MDHEN and CDR2 is SYDVKM. The CDR3 nucleotides are TGTGCCAGCAGCACCGTAGCGGGACGGGGCTATGAGCAGTTCTTC. Encoded protein: CASSTVAGRGYEQFF.

V gene TRBV20-1 combines with J gene TRBJ1-1, with 10 bases aligning to TRBD1. Germline-derived CDR1 and CDR2 are DFQATT and SNEGSKA (reference sequence). J was trimmed by 3 bases and V by 3 bases; bases with no gene match: 10. The CDR3 loop spans 16 amino acids. CDR3 DNA sequence: TGCAGTGCTAGTCCCCGACAGGGGGCGGTGTACACTGAAGCTTTCTTT. As protein: CSASPRQGAVYTEAFF.

This clonotype was seen ten or more times. The CDR3 here is CASSPPGGTEAFF. In nucleotides, the CDR3 is TGTGCCAGCAGCCCCCCAGGGGGAACTGAAGCTTTCTTT. The rearrangement joins TRBV12-3 or TRBV12-4 to TRBJ1-1; 7 nucleotides align to TRBD1. The CDR3 loop spans 13 amino acids. V shed 6 bases and J 5 bases; nucleotides not matched to a gene: 6.

The V gene is TRBV10-3, the J gene TRBJ1-1; tentative D call: TRBD1 (5 bases). The V end was cut by 6 bases, the J end by 1 base, with 15 bases between. Germline V gene sequence: CDR1 ENHRY, CDR2 SYGVKD. The CDR3 extends over 15 amino acids. CDR3 coding DNA: TGTGCCATCAGCGCCCCGGGACGGAAGAACACTGAAGCTTTCTTT. It is translated as CAISAPGRKNTEAFF.